The source of this T cell receptor (beta chain) is a study of T cell repertoires in cytomegalovirus infection. The wider study: Based on public TCR beta signatures, there were indications of CMV infection and of a matching HLA type. Notes on the study in general: Predominance within the ex vivo response was attributable to HLA-C-restricted CMV-specific TCR beta clonotypes. Cumulative frequency of public TCR beta families picked out carriers of CMV plus the relevant HLA.

CDR3 length: 12 amino acids. The germline V and J ends were trimmed by 6 bases and 5 bases, with 10 bases remaining between them. This clonotype turned up a few times. Its antigen is not identified. TCRdb reprocessed the reads via MiXCR and lists one record per CDR3 protein. This sample has 250,000 to 300,000 distinct CDR3 sequences, with around 8.7% found just once. The TCR was taken from a human donor in good health (CMV status not recorded). Some clones in this sample may be carry-over from other donors' samples. The sample consisted of PBMCs. The genes are TRBV12-3 or TRBV12-4 and TRBJ1-1, with D hard to call. The CDR3 nucleotides read TGTGCCAGCAGATCCGATATAACTGAAGCTTTCTTT. Translating it yields CASRSDITEAFF.